The rows below give T cell receptor beta chains drawn from one sample of a study of CD8+ T cells in alopecia areata. Produced via immunoSEQ multiplex PCR; TCRdb's table is partial and in-frame only. The sample shows about 200,000 clones, roughly 60% of them seen only once. The specimen was CD4+ T cells sorted from blood, collected at week 24, from a patient treated with tofacitinib. These receptors all stem from a human donor with alopecia areata. CDR3s include the opening cysteine and the closing phenylalanine or tryptophan. The order of the fields is clone size, V gene, D gene, J gene, CDR3 protein, CDR3 DNA. The D gene is left open where the match is weak. Clone size is given for some rows only: seen once, a few or many times, or a class if the clone is expanded.

abundance: few
v_gene: TRBV29-1
d_gene: .
j_gene: TRBJ1-1
CDR3aa: CSVARTVLGTEAFF
CDR3nt: TGCAGCGTAGCTCGGACAGTGCTAGGCACTGAAGCTTTCTTT

abundance: .
v_gene: TRBV29-1
d_gene: TRBD1
j_gene: TRBJ2-1
CDR3aa: CSVEGQGEYEQFF
CDR3nt: TGCAGCGTGGAGGGACAGGGGGAGTACGAGCAGTTCTTC

abundance: .
v_gene: TRBV28
d_gene: .
j_gene: TRBJ1-2
CDR3aa: CASNLIGGYTF
CDR3nt: TGTGCCAGCAACCTAATCGGTGGCTACACCTTC

abundance: few
v_gene: TRBV30
d_gene: TRBD1
j_gene: TRBJ2-5
CDR3aa: CAWNRGAYQETQYF
CDR3nt: TGTGCCTGGAACAGGGGGGCGTACCAAGAGACCCAGTACTTC

abundance: .
v_gene: TRBV15
d_gene: .
j_gene: TRBJ2-4
CDR3aa: CATSPEIESKNIQYF
CDR3nt: TGTGCCACCAGCCCAGAGATTGAGTCCAAAAACATTCAGTACTTC

abundance: .
v_gene: TRBV2
d_gene: .
j_gene: TRBJ1-1
CDR3aa: CASRQGGTEAFF
CDR3nt: TGTGCCAGCAGGCAGGGAGGGACTGAAGCTTTCTTT

abundance: .
v_gene: TRBV7-2
d_gene: .
j_gene: TRBJ1-1
CDR3aa: CASSPGPGAGNTEAFF
CDR3nt: TGTGCCAGCAGCCCAGGTCCAGGGGCGGGCAACACTGAAGCTTTCTTT

abundance: .
v_gene: TRBV29-1
d_gene: .
j_gene: TRBJ1-4
CDR3aa: CSGVYRGDEKLFF
CDR3nt: TGCAGCGGTGTATACCGGGGGGATGAAAAACTGTTTTTT

abundance: .
v_gene: TRBV7-2
d_gene: .
j_gene: TRBJ1-2
CDR3aa: CASSLDSYGYTF
CDR3nt: TGTGCCAGCAGCTTAGACAGCTATGGCTACACCTTC

abundance: .
v_gene: TRBV29-1
d_gene: .
j_gene: TRBJ1-1
CDR3aa: CSVTGINTEAFF
CDR3nt: TGCAGCGTCACAGGGATCAACACTGAAGCTTTCTTT

abundance: .
v_gene: TRBV4-3
d_gene: .
j_gene: TRBJ1-1
CDR3aa: CASSQDESREGDTEAFF
CDR3nt: TGCGCCAGCAGCCAAGATGAGTCCAGGGAGGGGGACACTGAAGCTTTCTTT

abundance: .
v_gene: TRBV28
d_gene: TRBD1
j_gene: TRBJ1-3
CDR3aa: CAATSGGQGHSGNTIYF
CDR3nt: TGTGCCGCCACCTCTGGAGGACAGGGTCATTCTGGAAACACCATATATTTT

abundance: .
v_gene: TRBV6-5
d_gene: .
j_gene: TRBJ2-3
CDR3aa: CASSYSRFSADTQYF
CDR3nt: TGTGCCAGCAGTTACTCGCGCTTCAGCGCAGATACGCAGTATTTT

abundance: .
v_gene: TRBV2
d_gene: .
j_gene: TRBJ2-5
CDR3aa: CASSLERTQETQYF
CDR3nt: TGTGCCAGCAGTCTGGAGCGGACCCAAGAGACCCAGTACTTC

abundance: .
v_gene: TRBV7-2
d_gene: TRBD2
j_gene: TRBJ2-3
CDR3aa: CASSPGLVTDTQYF
CDR3nt: TGTGCCAGCAGCCCTGGACTAGTCACAGATACGCAGTATTTT

abundance: .
v_gene: TRBV4-1
d_gene: .
j_gene: TRBJ1-5
CDR3aa: CASSQDWYSNQPQHF
CDR3nt: TGCGCCAGCAGCCAAGATTGGTATAGCAATCAGCCCCAGCATTTT

abundance: .
v_gene: TRBV19
d_gene: .
j_gene: TRBJ1-6
CDR3aa: CASRLRDINSPLHF
CDR3nt: TGTGCCAGTAGACTCCGGGACATCAATTCACCCCTCCACTTT

abundance: once
v_gene: TRBV7-3
d_gene: TRBD2
j_gene: TRBJ2-3
CDR3aa: CASSARSGADTDTQYF
CDR3nt: TGTGCCAGCAGCGCGCGTAGCGGGGCCGATACAGATACGCAGTATTTT

abundance: few
v_gene: TRBV5-4
d_gene: .
j_gene: TRBJ2-1
CDR3aa: CASSWVQGTYNEQFF
CDR3nt: TGTGCCAGCAGCTGGGTCCAGGGAACCTACAATGAGCAGTTCTTC

abundance: .
v_gene: TRBV11-2
d_gene: TRBD1
j_gene: TRBJ2-3
CDR3aa: CASRKDRVTDTQYF
CDR3nt: TGTGCCAGCAGGAAGGACAGGGTCACAGATACGCAGTATTTT